This TCR beta chain was identified in a study of cytomegalovirus exposure and HLA in healthy donors. General study findings and limits: An ancestry cluster, one associated with Asian ancestry, reportedly showed fewer N-insertions than the approximately 650-donor mean in a later analysis. The authors excluded some V segments, including TRBV6-2 and TRBV6-3, as indistinguishable.

About this clone itself: Its matching antigen is unknown. One end of the junction varies from germline; a read error may be responsible.

PCR used 60 Vbeta primers and 13 Jbeta primers. The authors' processing: A follow-up analysis tallied some 80 million unique TCR beta chains, roughly 9.9 million shared. The method was immunoSEQ multiplex PCR; TCRdb's version includes in-frame clones alone and lacks a portion of them. V and J calls and clone size are as listed in that table; D and trimming were resolved from the DNA. Of roughly 77,000 clones detected, 72% appear once; the ten largest clones hold about 12%. In germline, CDR1 is MGHRA, CDR2 YSYEKL. This CDR3 comprises 15 residues. The sequence was obtained from a woman in her thirties or forties in good health and CMV-seropositive. The sample was PBMCs. V gene TRBV4-1 combines with J gene TRBJ2-3; 9 nucleotides align to TRBD2. The CDR3 coding sequence is TGTGCCAGCAGCCAAGATCGCGGGGGGGCAGATACGCAGTATTTT. Amino acids: CASSQDRGGADTQYF.